The present TCR beta chain was sequenced within a study of CD8 T cells in Susac syndrome. Negative magnetic isolation gave CD8+ and CD4+ cells; FACS enriched CD8+ TEMRA. Details on this clonotype: As yet, its antigen is unknown.

Whole-study findings and limits: The number of individuals included in the study's TCR sequencing and HLA analysis was acknowledged as relatively small.

After extraction with the RNeasy kit, about 0.5 to 1 ug of the RNA was reverse transcribed using random hexamers. The method of amplification for TCR beta CDR3 was immunoSEQ multiplex PCR, covering 54 Vbeta and 13 Jbeta. One entry per CDR3 protein results from TCRdb running MiXCR on the immunoSEQ multiplex PCR reads. The sample includes around 130,000 distinct CDR3 sequences, around 94% of them seen just once. V shed 5 bases and J shed 6 bases, with 15 bases lying between them. Germline CDR1 reads SQVTM; CDR2 reads ANQGSEA. The CDR3 extends over 13 amino acids. The clonotype comes from a human donor in good health. V and J are TRBV29-1 and TRBJ2-3; D unclear. The sample comprised CD4+ T cells from PBMCs. The CDR3 DNA is TGCAGCGTTAATGGAGCACATACGGATACGCAGTATTTT. Amino acids: CSVNGAHTDTQYF.